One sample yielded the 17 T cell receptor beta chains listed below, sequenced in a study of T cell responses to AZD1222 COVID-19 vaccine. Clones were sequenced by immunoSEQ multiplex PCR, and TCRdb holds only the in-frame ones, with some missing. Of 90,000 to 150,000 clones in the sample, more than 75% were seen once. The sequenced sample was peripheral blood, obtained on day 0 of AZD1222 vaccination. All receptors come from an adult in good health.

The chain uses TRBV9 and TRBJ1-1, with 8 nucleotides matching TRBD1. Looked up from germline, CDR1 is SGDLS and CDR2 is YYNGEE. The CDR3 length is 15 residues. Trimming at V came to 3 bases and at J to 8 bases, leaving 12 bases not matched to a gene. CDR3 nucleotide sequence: TGTGCCAGCAGCGCCCAGGGGACAGGAACCCGGGAAGCTTTCTTT. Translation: CASSAQGTGTREAFF.

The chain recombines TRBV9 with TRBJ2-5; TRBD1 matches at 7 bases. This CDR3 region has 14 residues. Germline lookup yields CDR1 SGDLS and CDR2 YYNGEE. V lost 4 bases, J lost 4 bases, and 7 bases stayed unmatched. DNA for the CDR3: TGTGCCAGCAGCCCCGACAGGGTTGGAGAGACCCAGTACTTC. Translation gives CASSPDRVGETQYF.

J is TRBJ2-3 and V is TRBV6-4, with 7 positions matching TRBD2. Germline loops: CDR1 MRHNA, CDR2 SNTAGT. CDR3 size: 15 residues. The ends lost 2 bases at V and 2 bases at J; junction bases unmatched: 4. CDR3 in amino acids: CASSDGGRVTDTQYF. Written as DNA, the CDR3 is TGTGCCAGCAGTGACGGCGGGAGAGTCACAGATACGCAGTATTTT.

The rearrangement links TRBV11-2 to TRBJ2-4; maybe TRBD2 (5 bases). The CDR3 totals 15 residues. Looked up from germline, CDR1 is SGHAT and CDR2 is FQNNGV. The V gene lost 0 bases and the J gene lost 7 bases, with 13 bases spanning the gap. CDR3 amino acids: CASSLDIRRGNIQYF. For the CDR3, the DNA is TGTGCCAGCAGCTTAGATATTAGGAGAGGGAACATTCAGTACTTC.

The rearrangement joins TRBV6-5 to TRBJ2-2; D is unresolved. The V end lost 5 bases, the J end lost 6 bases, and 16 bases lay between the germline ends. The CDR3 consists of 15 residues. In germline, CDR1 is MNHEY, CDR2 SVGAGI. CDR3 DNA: TGTGCCAGCAGTAATGTCCTACCCGGCTCCGGGGAGCTGTTTTTT. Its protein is CASSNVLPGSGELFF.

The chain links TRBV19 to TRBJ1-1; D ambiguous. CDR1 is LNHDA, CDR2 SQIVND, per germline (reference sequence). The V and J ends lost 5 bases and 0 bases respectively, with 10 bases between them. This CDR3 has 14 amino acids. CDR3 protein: CASSPRAMNTEAFF. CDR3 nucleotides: TGTGCCAGTAGTCCAAGGGCCATGAACACTGAAGCTTTCTTT.

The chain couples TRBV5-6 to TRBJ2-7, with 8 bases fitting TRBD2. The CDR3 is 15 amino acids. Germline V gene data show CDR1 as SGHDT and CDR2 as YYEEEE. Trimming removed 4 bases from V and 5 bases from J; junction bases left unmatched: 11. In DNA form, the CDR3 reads TGTGCCAGCAGCGCCAGAGGAAGCGGGAGCGACGAGCAGTACTTC. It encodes CASSARGSGSDEQYF. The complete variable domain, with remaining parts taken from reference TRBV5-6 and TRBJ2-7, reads DAGVTQSPTHLIKTRGQQVTLRCSPKSGHDTVSWYQQALGQGPQFIFQYYEEEERQRGNFPDRFSGHQFPNYSSELNVNALLLGDSALYLCASSARGSGSDEQYFGPGTRLTVT.

The CDR3 DNA is TGTGCCAGCAGTTCGGGACTAGCGGGACTAACAGATACGCAGTATTTT. Its translation: CASSSGLAGLTDTQYF. The rearrangement joins TRBV27 to TRBJ2-3, with 13 positions matching TRBD2. The ends lost 4 bases at V and 3 bases at J; junction bases unmatched: 4. The CDR3 consists of 16 residues. The V gene's germline CDR1 is MNHEY and CDR2 SMNVEV (reference sequence).

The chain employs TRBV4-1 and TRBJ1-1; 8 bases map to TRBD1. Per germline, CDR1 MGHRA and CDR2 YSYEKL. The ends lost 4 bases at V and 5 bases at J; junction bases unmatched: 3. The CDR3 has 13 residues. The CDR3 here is CASSPDRVTEAFF. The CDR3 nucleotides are TGCGCCAGCAGCCCGGACAGGGTTACTGAAGCTTTCTTT.

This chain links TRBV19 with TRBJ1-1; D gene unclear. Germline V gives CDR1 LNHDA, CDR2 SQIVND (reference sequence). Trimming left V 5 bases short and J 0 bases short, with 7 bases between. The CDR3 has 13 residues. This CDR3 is CASSLSMNTEAFF. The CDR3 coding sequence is TGTGCCAGTAGTCTCAGTATGAACACTGAAGCTTTCTTT.

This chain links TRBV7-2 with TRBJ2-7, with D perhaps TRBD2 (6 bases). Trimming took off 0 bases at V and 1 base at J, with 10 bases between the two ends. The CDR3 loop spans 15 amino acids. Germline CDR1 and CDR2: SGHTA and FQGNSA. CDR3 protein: CASSLAGGGSYEQYF. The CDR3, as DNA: TGTGCCAGCAGCTTAGCGGGTGGAGGGTCCTACGAGCAGTACTTC.

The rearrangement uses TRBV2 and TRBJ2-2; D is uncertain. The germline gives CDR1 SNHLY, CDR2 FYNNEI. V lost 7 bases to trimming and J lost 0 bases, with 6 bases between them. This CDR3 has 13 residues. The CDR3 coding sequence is TGTGCCAGCAAGGGTTCGAACACCGGGGAGCTGTTTTTT. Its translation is CASKGSNTGELFF.

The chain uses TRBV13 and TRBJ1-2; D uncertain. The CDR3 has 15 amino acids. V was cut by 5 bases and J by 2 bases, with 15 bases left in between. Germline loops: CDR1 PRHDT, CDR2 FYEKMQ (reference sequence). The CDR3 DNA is TGTGCCAGCAGCGAGGGTCTGACGGGGAACTATGGCTACACCTTC. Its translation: CASSEGLTGNYGYTF.

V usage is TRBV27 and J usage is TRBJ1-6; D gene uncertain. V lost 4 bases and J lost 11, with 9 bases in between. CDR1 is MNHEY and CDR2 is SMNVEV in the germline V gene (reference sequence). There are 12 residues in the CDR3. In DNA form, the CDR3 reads TGTGCCAGCAGTTCCTTTGGAGCACCCCTCCACTTT. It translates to CASSSFGAPLHF.

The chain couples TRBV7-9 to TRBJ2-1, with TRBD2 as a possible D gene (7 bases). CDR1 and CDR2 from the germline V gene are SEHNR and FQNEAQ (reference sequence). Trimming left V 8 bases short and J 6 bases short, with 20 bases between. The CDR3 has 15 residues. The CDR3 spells CASRSLAGALNEQFF. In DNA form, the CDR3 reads TGTGCCAGCCGATCATTGGCGGGGGCGCTCAATGAGCAGTTCTTC.

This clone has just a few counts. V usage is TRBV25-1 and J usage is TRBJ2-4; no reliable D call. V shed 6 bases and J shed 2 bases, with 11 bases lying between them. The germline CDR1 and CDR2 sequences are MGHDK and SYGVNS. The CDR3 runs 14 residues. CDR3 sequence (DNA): TGTGCCAGCAGGCGCGAAGGGTCCAAAAACATTCAGTACTTC. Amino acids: CASRREGSKNIQYF.

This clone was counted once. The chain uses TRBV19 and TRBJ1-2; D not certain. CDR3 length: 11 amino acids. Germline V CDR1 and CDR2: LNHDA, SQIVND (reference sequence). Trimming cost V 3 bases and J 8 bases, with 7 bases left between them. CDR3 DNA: TGTGCCAGTAGTATCCGGGGAGGCTACACCTTC. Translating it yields CASSIRGGYTF.